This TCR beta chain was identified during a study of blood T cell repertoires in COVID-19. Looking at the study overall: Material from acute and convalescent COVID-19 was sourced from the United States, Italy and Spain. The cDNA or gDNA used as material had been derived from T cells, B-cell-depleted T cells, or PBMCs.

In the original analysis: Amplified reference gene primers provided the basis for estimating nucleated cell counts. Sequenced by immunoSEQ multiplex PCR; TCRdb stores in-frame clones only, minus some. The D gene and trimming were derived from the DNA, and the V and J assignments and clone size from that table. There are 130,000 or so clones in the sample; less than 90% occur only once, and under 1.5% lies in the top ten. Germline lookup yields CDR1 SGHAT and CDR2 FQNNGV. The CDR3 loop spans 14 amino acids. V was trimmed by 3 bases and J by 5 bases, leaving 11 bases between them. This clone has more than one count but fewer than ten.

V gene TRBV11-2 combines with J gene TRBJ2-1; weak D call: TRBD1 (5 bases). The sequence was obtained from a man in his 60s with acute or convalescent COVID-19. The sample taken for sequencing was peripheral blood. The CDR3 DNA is TGTGCCAGCAGCTTCGACAGAATTAACAATGAGCAGTTCTTC. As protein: CASSFDRINNEQFF.